In this sample, the clone carrying this T cell receptor beta chain turned up a few times. Its target is not known. The data derive from a study of beta chain features in type 1 diabetes. Overall study findings and caveats: There was a possibility that cDNA sequencing over-represented cells with high TCR expression. In type 1 diabetes patients, VDJ junctions had fewer insertions; deletions at these junctions were more frequent. Moderate but significant shortening of TCRB CDR3s was recorded in all four CD4+ subsets from Type 1 diabetes patients.

Expressed TCRB transcripts got sequenced, as all isolated RNA was reverse transcribed. Clones were read by immunoSEQ multiplex PCR, and TCRdb kept only the in-frame ones, dropping some. The top ten clones hold roughly 0.025% of a sample with 860,000 or so clones, roughly 15% of them seen once. Sequencing was done on a sample of naive CD4+ T cells from blood. This TCR came from a young woman in good health.

CDR3 amino acids: CAIWDWREQYF. CDR3 in DNA: TGTGCCATCTGGGACTGGCGAGAGCAGTACTTC. V and J are TRBV6-1 and TRBJ2-7, with D possibly matching TRBD2 (6 bases). Germline V gene lookup returns CDR1 MNHNS and CDR2 SASEGT. V was cut by 10 bases and J by 7 bases, with 14 bases left in between. The CDR3 length is 11 residues.